What follows are 8 T cell receptor beta chains derived from one specimen sequenced in a study of graft-versus-host responses after intestinal transplantation. TCRdb's table, derived via immunoSEQ multiplex PCR, lists solely in-frame clones and lacks some. The sample records 35,000 to 45,000 clones, roughly 94% being singletons. These receptors lack a known antigen. This specimen was unstimulated CD4+ T cells sorted from spleen or lymph node cells, taken before transplant. The receptors were sampled from a human donor who was the organ donor for an intestinal transplant.

The chain has TRBV30 and TRBJ1-4; the D gene is possibly TRBD1 (5 bases). The ends were cut back, 3 bases at V and 8 bases at J, with 10 bases in the middle. The V gene's germline CDR1 is GTSNPN and CDR2 SVGIG (reference sequence). This CDR3 contains 12 residues. The CDR3 nucleotides read TGTGCCTGGAGGCCCCGGGGCGAAAAACTGTTTTTT. Translating gives CAWRPRGEKLFF.

V is TRBV11-2 and J is TRBJ2-6; no definite D call. Germline V gene sequence: CDR1 SGHAT, CDR2 FQNNGV. Trimming removed 8 bases from V and 1 base from J, with 9 bases in between. The CDR3 length is 14 residues. The CDR3 spells CASDLRSGANVLTF. In nucleotides, the CDR3 is TGTGCCAGCGATCTACGGTCTGGGGCCAACGTCCTGACTTTC.

The chain joins TRBV2 to TRBJ1-2; no clear D. Trimming removed 1 base from V and 5 bases from J, with 5 bases in between. CDR3 size: 12 residues. The germline V gene encodes CDR1 SNHLY and CDR2 FYNNEI. In DNA form, the CDR3 reads TGTGCCAGCAGTGAAGGCGGGTATGGCTACACCTTC. Translation gives CASSEGGYGYTF. Filled out from reference TRBV2 and TRBJ1-2, the complete variable domain reads EPEVTQTPSHQVTQMGQEVILRCVPISNHLYFYWYRQILGQKVEFLVSFYNNEISEKSEIFDDQFSVERPDGSNFTLKIRSTKLEDSAMYFCASSEGGYGYTFGSGTRLTVV.

J is TRBJ2-7 and V is TRBV7-2, with a tentative D call TRBD1 (7 bases). V was shortened by 5 bases and J by 6 bases, with 20 bases between the two germline ends. Per the germline V gene, CDR1 is SGHTA and CDR2 is FQGNSA. CDR3 size: 15 residues. For the CDR3, the DNA is TGTGCCAGCAGCGACACCGGGACAGTGGGGGGCGAGCAGTACTTC. Protein product: CASSDTGTVGGEQYF.

The chain recombines TRBV15 with TRBJ2-1, with D unclear. This CDR3 is 15 amino acids long. The V and J ends lost 3 bases and 0 bases respectively, with 9 bases between them. Germline CDR1 and CDR2: LNHNV and YYDKDF (reference sequence). The CDR3 is CATSSDGSSYNEQFF. The CDR3 coding sequence is TGTGCCACCAGCAGTGACGGTAGCTCCTACAATGAGCAGTTCTTC.

This clone was observed a single time. The chain joins TRBV5-4 to TRBJ2-7; D is possibly TRBD1 or TRBD2 (5 bases each). The CDR3 contains 16 residues. Germline V lookup: CDR1 SGHNT, CDR2 YYREEE (reference sequence). Trimming removed 0 bases from V and 3 bases from J, with 16 bases in between. The CDR3 is CASSLAGSPRGYEQYF. The DNA of the CDR3 is TGTGCCAGCAGCTTGGCCGGCAGCCCGAGGGGCTACGAGCAGTACTTC.

The chain recombines TRBV7-6 with TRBJ2-1, with a weak D call TRBD2 (6 bases). Germline values: CDR1 SGHVS, CDR2 FNYEAQ. The CDR3 covers 16 residues. V lost 5 bases to trimming and J lost 10 bases, with 24 bases between them. The chain's CDR3 is CASSPTGSGGAREQFF. DNA for the CDR3: TGTGCCAGCAGCCCCACCGGGTCCGGGGGTGCGAGGGAGCAGTTCTTC.

On this clone: At one of its ends the junction is not consistent with the germline gene, which may arise from a read error. V is TRBV10-1 and J is TRBJ2-2; maybe TRBD2 (5 bases). The CDR3 sequence is 16 residues long. CDR1 and CDR2 from the germline V gene are WNHNN and SYGVQD (reference sequence). CDR3 DNA: TGCGCCAACAGTGAGTATCGGGGTCGGCACACCGGGGAGCTGTTTTTT. Translating it yields CANSEYRGRHTGELFF.